This entry is about one TCR beta chain. Antigen: not known. This record comes from a study of identical twins. Study-level points and caveats: There is a chance that invariant MAIT and iNKT cells partially muddied zero-insertion analyses. Where out-of-frame alpha sequences were twin-shared, they showed excess low generation probability.

Germline V gene sequence: CDR1 SGHRS, CDR2 YFSETQ. V lost 6 bases and J lost 2; bases outside the gene matches: 5. CDR3 length: 14 residues. TCRdb reprocessed the 5' RACE reads via MiXCR and lists one record per CDR3 protein. The data contain fewer than 550,000 distinct CDR3 sequences, roughly 15% of them singletons. These data are also associated with another study on yellow fever vaccine responses in identical twins. As that study records: As reported, the vaccine T cell response of twins seemed partly convergent and partly personalized.

The material sequenced was CD4+ T cells sorted from blood. The sequence was obtained from a young woman in good health. The chain combines TRBV5-1 with TRBJ1-2; 9 nucleotides line up with TRBD1. Here the CDR3 DNA reads TGCGCCAGCAAGCCGGGACAGGGAAACTATGGCTACACCTTC. Translated, it gives CASKPGQGNYGYTF.